This TCR beta chain was recorded in a study of cytomegalovirus exposure and HLA in healthy donors. Points from the study as a whole: An ancestry cluster, one associated with Asian ancestry, reportedly showed fewer N-insertions than the approximately 670-donor mean in a later analysis.

The PCR made use of 60 Vbeta and 13 Jbeta primers. Produced via immunoSEQ multiplex PCR; TCRdb's table is partial and in-frame only. The sample carries 95,000 to 100,000 clones, roughly 76% recorded once. Remarks on this clone: The antigen remains undetermined.

This CDR3 contains 16 residues. Germline lookup yields CDR1 PRHDT and CDR2 FYEKMQ (reference sequence). V trimming: 0 bases; J trimming: 1 base; junction bases outside the gene matches: 0. The specimen was PBMCs. The sequence came from a woman in her sixties or seventies in good health and CMV-seropositive. This chain connects TRBV13 to TRBJ1-3; TRBD1 matches 10 bases. CDR3 protein: CASSLGDRGSGNTIYF. In DNA, the CDR3 is TGTGCCAGCAGCTTAGGGGACAGGGGGTCTGGAAACACCATATATTTT.